This T cell receptor (beta chain) was identified in a study of blood T cell repertoires in COVID-19. This CDR3 has 15 amino acids. Germline V gene sequence: CDR1 PRHDT, CDR2 FYEKMQ (reference sequence). Clones were read by immunoSEQ multiplex PCR, and TCRdb kept only the in-frame ones, dropping some. Of 300,000 to 400,000 clones in the sample, about 90% were seen once. This clone was recorded once. One end of the junction does not line up with germline, which may come from a read error. This TCR was sampled from a woman aged 50 to 60 with COVID-19, enrolled during active disease. The chain combines TRBV13 with TRBJ2-2; D call uncertain. The sequenced sample consisted of peripheral blood. The CDR3 sequence: CARSPVNENAGELFF. The CDR3 nucleotides are TGTGCCAGATCTCCGGTAAATGAGAACGCCGGGGAGCTGTTTTTT.